Listed here are 12 T cell receptor beta chains from one sample, sequenced in a study of CD8 T cells in ankylosing spondylitis. TCRdb reprocessed the 5' RACE reads with MiXCR, giving one entry per CDR3 protein. The top ten clones hold approximately 30% of a sample with 130,000 or so distinct CDR3 sequences, about a sixth of them seen once. Their target antigens are unknown. Study observations and caveats: Within ankylosing spondylitis blood, a TCR beta motif made up of roughly eight highly homologous variants appeared to be characteristic.

Sequences were obtained from blood, either unsorted or a sorted T cell fraction (not recorded which). The receptors here all came from a male donor with ankylosing spondylitis.

The chain carries TRBV7-9 and TRBJ1-2, with D tentatively TRBD1 (6 bases). CDR3 length: 15 amino acids. Germline values: CDR1 SEHNR, CDR2 FQNEAQ (reference sequence). V gave up 2 bases and J gave up 2 bases, with 12 bases separating them. CDR3 sequence: CASSLPDRRNYGYTF. DNA for the CDR3: TGTGCCAGCAGCTTACCCGACAGGCGAAACTATGGCTACACCTTC.

This clonotype was counted ten times or more. The J gene is TRBJ2-1, the V gene TRBV28, with D possibly being TRBD2 (6 bases). CDR1 is MDHEN, CDR2 SYDVKM, per germline. There are 14 residues in the CDR3. V lost 3 bases and J 5 bases, leaving 11 bases between the germline ends. The DNA of the CDR3 is TGTGCCAGCAGTTTGGGGGGTGGAAACAATGAGCAGTTCTTC. Translating gives CASSLGGGNNEQFF.

The table lists this clonotype with a few counts. CDR3 residues: CSAREPGLAGDEQFF. Here the CDR3 DNA reads TGCAGTGCTAGAGAGCCGGGACTAGCGGGAGATGAGCAGTTCTTC. The rearrangement joins TRBV20-1 to TRBJ2-1, with 14 bases lining up with TRBD2. The germline V gene has CDR1 DFQATT and CDR2 SNEGSKA (reference sequence). The CDR3 is 15 residues long. J lost 8 bases, V lost 0 bases, and 3 bases had no gene match.

This clonotype has a handful of counts. The chain has TRBV6-5 and TRBJ1-2; the D is unclear. This CDR3 contains 14 residues. Germline V gene lookup returns CDR1 MNHEY and CDR2 SVGAGI. V was pared by 2 bases and J by 6 bases, with 13 bases between. This chain's CDR3 is CASSYRSGVNGYTF. CDR3 nucleotides: TGTGCCAGCAGTTACAGGTCTGGCGTTAATGGCTACACCTTC.

This clonotype has at least ten counts. The rearrangement joins TRBV10-2 to TRBJ2-1; D ambiguous. V lost 5 bases and J 4 bases, leaving 6 bases between the germline ends. This CDR3 region has 12 residues. Per the germline V gene, CDR1 is WSHSY and CDR2 is SAAADI. CDR3 loop: CASSFFYNEQFF. CDR3 in DNA: TGCGCCAGCAGTTTCTTTTACAATGAGCAGTTCTTC.

The rearrangement joins TRBV20-1 to TRBJ2-7; no firm D call. CDR1 is DFQATT, CDR2 SNEGSKA, per germline (reference sequence). V lost 0 bases and J 4 bases, leaving 13 bases between the germline ends. The CDR3 length is 14 residues. The CDR3 sequence: CSARDPRVAYEQYF. DNA of the CDR3: TGCAGTGCTAGAGACCCAAGGGTGGCTTACGAGCAGTACTTC.

The chain employs TRBV7-8 and TRBJ1-6; D not certain. Germline assignment: CDR1 SGHVS and CDR2 FQNEAQ. V lost 6 bases and J 7 bases, leaving 10 bases between the germline ends. There are 13 residues in the CDR3. CDR3 protein: CASSQTRNSPLHF. DNA for the CDR3: TGTGCCAGCAGTCAAACCAGGAATTCACCCCTCCACTTT.

V usage is TRBV7-8 and J usage is TRBJ2-1; D call uncertain. The CDR3 sequence is 13 residues long. Germline loops: CDR1 SGHVS, CDR2 FQNEAQ. Trimming removed 3 bases from V and 7 bases from J, with 10 bases in between. CDR3 sequence reads: CASSFRSTNEQFF. As DNA, the CDR3 is TGTGCCAGCAGCTTCCGGAGTACGAATGAGCAGTTCTTC. The variable domain in full, with the rest retrieved from reference TRBV7-8 and TRBJ2-1, is GAGVSQSPRYKVAKRGQDVALRCDPISGHVSLFWYQQALGQGPEFLTYFQNEAQLDKSGLPSDRFFAERPEGSVSTLKIQRTQQEDSAVYLCASSFRSTNEQFFGPGTRLTVL.

This clonotype came up a few times. V gene TRBV2 combines with J gene TRBJ2-5, with D unclear. The length of the CDR3 is 13 residues. Trimming shortened V by 0 bases and J by 0 bases, and 2 bases separated the two germline ends. The germline gives CDR1 SNHLY, CDR2 FYNNEI. The CDR3 sequence: CASSEAHQETQYF. The CDR3 nucleotides are TGTGCCAGCAGTGAAGCTCACCAAGAGACCCAGTACTTC.

The chain couples TRBV6-2 or TRBV6-3 to TRBJ1-1; perhaps TRBD1 as D (6 bases). In germline, CDR1 is MNHEY, CDR2 SVGEGT. The CDR3 runs 14 residues. The V end was cut by 5 bases, the J end by 4 bases, with 14 bases between. This CDR3 reads CASSQSGTPTEAFF. In nucleotides, the CDR3 is TGTGCCAGCAGTCAAAGCGGGACACCCACTGAAGCTTTCTTT.

V is TRBV5-1 and J is TRBJ2-3; D remains unclear. The CDR3 loop spans 13 amino acids. The germline V gene encodes CDR1 SGHRS and CDR2 YFSETQ. V lost 0 bases, J lost 4 bases, and 6 bases lay in between. CDR3 DNA: TGCGCCAGCAGCTTGGGGCGCGCAGATACGCAGTATTTT. This codes for CASSLGRADTQYF.

The gene calls are TRBV7-8 and TRBJ1-5, with 8 bases aligning to TRBD1. This CDR3 is 16 amino acids long. V lost 5 bases, J lost 1 base, and 7 bases stayed unmatched. Per the germline V gene, CDR1 is SGHVS and CDR2 is FQNEAQ. In DNA, the CDR3 is TGTGCCAGCAGCCCAACCGACAGGGGCAGCAATCAGCCCCAGCATTTT. Translating it yields CASSPTDRGSNQPQHF.